The 14 T cell receptor beta chains presented below share a single source sample, sequenced in a study of regulatory T cells in long-lasting Graves disease (dated by TCRdb to about 2021). The time point label on this specimen signifies: newly diagnosed GD, antithyroid drugs for less than 3 months. RNA was extracted from PBMCs in TRIzol for both TCR sequencing and RNA sequencing. Receptor libraries were prepared by multiplex PCR. The run used an Illumina HiSeq 4000. TCR beta libraries were built with iRepertoire HTBI primers and Arm-PCR amplification of CDR3 regions. TCRdb reworked the public reads: Q25 trimming with fastp, MiXCR clone assembly, productive beta chains retained. Every CDR3 protein is listed once, alongside the most common genes and DNA of its rows. The sample table lists under 500,000 distinct CDR3 sequences, roughly 17% of them with a count of one. Of the sample, about 10% falls within the top ten clones.

These same data were also listed under a study on T cells in Graves' hyperthyroidism and ophthalmopathy.

Sequenced here: peripheral blood mononuclear cells (PBMCs), sampled at new diagnosis, from a patient treated with antithyroid drugs. The receptors were gathered from a woman younger than 45 with Graves disease. Donor details come from another sample of the same person, matched by shared clones.

This clonotype has at least ten counts. The genes are TRBV7-6 and TRBJ2-1; TRBD1 matches 8 bases. V trimming: 5 bases; J trimming: 6 bases; junction bases outside the gene matches: 6. Germline CDR1 reads SGHVS; CDR2 reads FNYEAQ. This CDR3 comprises 14 residues. CDR3 DNA sequence: TGTGCCAGCAGCCGACAGGGGTTAGCCAATGAGCAGTTCTTC. This encodes CASSRQGLANEQFF.

The CDR3 protein is CSARDPGGRGNTIYF. The CDR3 region has the DNA TGCAGTGCTAGAGATCCGGGGGGCAGGGGAAACACCATATATTTT. This rearrangement joins TRBV20-1 to TRBJ1-3; D possibly corresponds to TRBD1 (6 bases). Trimming removed 0 bases from V and 4 bases from J, with 13 bases in between. CDR1 is DFQATT and CDR2 is SNEGSKA in the germline V gene (reference sequence). The CDR3 loop spans 15 amino acids.

This clonotype was seen ten or more times. The rearrangement uses TRBV28 and TRBJ1-2, with D unresolved. Per the germline V gene, CDR1 is MDHEN and CDR2 is SYDVKM. This CDR3 is built from 13 residues. Trimming removed 1 base from V and 7 bases from J, with 10 bases in between. The CDR3 nucleotides are TGTGCCAGCAGTTTATTCTTAGCCGGTGGCTACACCTTC. Amino acid sequence: CASSLFLAGGYTF.

The V call is TRBV29-1, the J call TRBJ2-3, with D uncertain. This CDR3 has 12 amino acids. The V end lost 1 base, the J end lost 2 bases, and 4 bases lay between the germline ends. Germline loops: CDR1 SQVTM, CDR2 ANQGSEA. As DNA, the CDR3 is TGCAGCGTTGAAGGGGCCACAGATACGCAGTATTTT. Its protein product is CSVEGATDTQYF.

The chain employs TRBV12-3 or TRBV12-4 and TRBJ1-2; D is possibly TRBD1 (5 bases). The CDR3 is 13 amino acids. With 4 bases removed from V and 2 bases from J, the gap between germline ends came to 8 bases. The CDR3 protein is CASSWDLNYGYTF. Written as DNA, the CDR3 is TGTGCCAGCAGTTGGGACTTAAACTATGGCTACACCTTC.

This clonotype came up many times. The chain recombines TRBV18 with TRBJ1-6; unclear D gene. The CDR3 consists of 14 residues. The germline V gene has CDR1 KGHSH and CDR2 LQKENI. The V gene lost 1 base and the J gene lost 7 bases, with 8 bases spanning the gap. As DNA, the CDR3 is TGTGCCAGCTCACCACAGGGTCGGAATTCACCCCTCCACTTT. Its translation is CASSPQGRNSPLHF.

Ten or more counts support this clonotype. CDR3 sequence: CATGEGRGFADTQYF. For the CDR3, the DNA is TGTGCCACCGGGGAGGGCCGGGGATTCGCAGATACGCAGTATTTT. The genes are TRBV12-3 or TRBV12-4 and TRBJ2-3; 7 nucleotides line up with TRBD2. The CDR3 runs 15 residues. Trimming cost V 10 bases and J 4 bases; bases outside gene matches: 14.

In this sample, this clonotype turned up many times. This sequence joins TRBV27 and TRBJ2-7; 11 bases align to TRBD2. The CDR3 has 15 amino acids. J gave up 2 bases and V 3 bases, and 3 bases lay outside the gene matches. Germline V gene lookup returns CDR1 MNHEY and CDR2 SMNVEV (reference sequence). CDR3 sequence (DNA): TGTGCCAGCAGTTTGGGACTAGCGGCCGCCTACGAGCAGTACTTC. Translation gives CASSLGLAAAYEQYF.

This clonotype was recorded at least ten times. V and J are TRBV20-1 and TRBJ2-3, with 14 bases aligning to TRBD2. The CDR3 has 18 amino acids. V was clipped by 5 bases and J by 4 bases; unmatched bases: 14. The germline V gene has CDR1 DFQATT and CDR2 SNEGSKA (reference sequence). As DNA, the CDR3 is TGCAGTGCTGACATGGGACTAGCGGGAGCGCGATTCGCAGATACGCAGTATTTT. Its translation: CSADMGLAGARFADTQYF.

This clonotype was picked up many times. V is TRBV20-1 and J is TRBJ2-2; 11 bases line up with TRBD2. J was trimmed by 1 base and V by 2 bases; bases with no gene match: 15. The length of the CDR3 is 20 residues. The germline V gene has CDR1 DFQATT and CDR2 SNEGSKA (reference sequence). CDR3 residues: CSARPGQAVSGRGNTGELFF. DNA of the CDR3: TGCAGTGCTAGACCCGGACAGGCTGTTAGCGGGAGGGGGAACACCGGGGAGCTGTTTTTT.

This clonotype was counted a few times. V is TRBV19 and J is TRBJ2-1; 10 bases agree with TRBD2. This CDR3 is 15 amino acids long. Germline V CDR1 and CDR2: LNHDA, SQIVND (reference sequence). The V segment lost 0 bases and the J segment 12 bases; nucleotides outside the gene matches: 8. The CDR3 loop is CASSIDSGRPGGQFF. The CDR3 nucleotides read TGTGCCAGTAGTATAGATAGCGGGAGGCCCGGTGGGCAGTTCTTC.

This clonotype was detected many times. The CDR3 DNA is TGTGCCAGCAGTACGACAGGGGCCGAAGAGACCCAGTACTTC. It encodes CASSTTGAEETQYF. The rearrangement links TRBV12-3 or TRBV12-4 to TRBJ2-5; 8 bases match TRBD1. The J segment lost 3 bases and the V segment lost 5 bases, leaving 5 bases of the junction unmatched. The CDR3 sequence is 14 residues long.

To note about this clonotype: The CDR3 does not close with the conserved phenylalanine or tryptophan, likely indicating a read error. V gene TRBV30 combines with J gene TRBJ2-1; no clear D gene. The germline V gene encodes CDR1 GTSNPN and CDR2 SVGIG (reference sequence). V was trimmed by 0 bases and J by 8 bases, leaving 8 bases between them. This CDR3 has 12 residues. The CDR3 is CAWSVPGYEQFV. DNA for the CDR3: TGTGCCTGGAGTGTACCCGGGTATGAGCAGTTCGTC.

Regarding this clonotype: A much larger clone lies a single base off, so this may be a read error. The gene calls are TRBV29-1 and TRBJ2-2; 8 bases are shared with TRBD1. The CDR3 totals 13 residues. Germline CDR1 is SQVTM and CDR2 is ANQGSEA. CDR3 residues: CSVNRGATGQLFF. CDR3 coding DNA: TGCAGCGTAAACAGGGGGGCCACCGGGCAGCTGTTTTTT.